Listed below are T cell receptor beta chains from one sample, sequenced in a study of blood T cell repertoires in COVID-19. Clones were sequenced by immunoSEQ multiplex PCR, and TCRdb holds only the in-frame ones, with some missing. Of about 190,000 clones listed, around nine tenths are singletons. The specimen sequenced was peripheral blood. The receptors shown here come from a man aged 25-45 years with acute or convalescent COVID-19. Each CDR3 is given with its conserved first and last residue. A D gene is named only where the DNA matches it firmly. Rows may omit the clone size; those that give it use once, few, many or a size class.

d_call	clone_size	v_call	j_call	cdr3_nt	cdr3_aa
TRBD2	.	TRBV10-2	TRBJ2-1	TGCGCCAGCAGACCAGGGACTAGCGTAGCCTACAATGAGCAGTTCTTC	CASRPGTSVAYNEQFF
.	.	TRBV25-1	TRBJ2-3	TGTGCCAGCAGTCCAGCGGATGGCACAGATACGCAGTATTTT	CASSPADGTDTQYF
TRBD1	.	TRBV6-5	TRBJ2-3	TGTGCCAGCAGTTCACCGACAGGGGGCAAGAATACGCAGTATTTT	CASSSPTGGKNTQYF
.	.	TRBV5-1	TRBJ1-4	TGCGCCAGCAGCTTGGGAGGTCAAAATGAAAAACTGTTTTTT	CASSLGGQNEKLFF
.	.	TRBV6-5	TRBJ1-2	TGTGCCAGCAGACAGGGAGTGGAGTATGGCTACACCTTC	CASRQGVEYGYTF
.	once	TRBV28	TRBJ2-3	TGTGCCAGCAGGTCTAGCACAGATACGCAGTATTTT	CASRSSTDTQYF
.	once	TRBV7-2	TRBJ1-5	TGTGCCAGCAGCTTTAACCCGATTGCGGGCGGTCAGCCCCAGCATTTT	CASSFNPIAGGQPQHF
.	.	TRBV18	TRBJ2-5	TGTGCCAGCTCACCCCAGGGCAGGGCCCAAGAGACCCAGTACTTC	CASSPQGRAQETQYF
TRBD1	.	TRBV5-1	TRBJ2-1	TGCGCCAGCAGCGGAACAGGGGTGCCCCGGAATGAGCAGTTCTTC	CASSGTGVPRNEQFF
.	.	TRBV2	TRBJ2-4	TGTGCCAGCAGTGAGCGGATGGCCAGCATACTAGCCAAAAACATTCAGTACTTC	CASSERMASILAKNIQYF
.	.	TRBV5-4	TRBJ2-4	TGTGCCAGCAGCTTGGAAGCCAATCCACCGCACTTC	CASSLEANPPHF
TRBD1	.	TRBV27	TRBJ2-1	TGTGCCAGCAGTCCCCAGACAGGGGGCCGGGAGCAGTTCTTC	CASSPQTGGREQFF
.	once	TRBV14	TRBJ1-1	TGTGCCAGCAGGCTCAGACGTTGGGGGGACACTGAAGCTTTCTTT	CASRLRRWGDTEAFF
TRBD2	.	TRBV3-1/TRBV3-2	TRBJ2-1	TGTGCCAGCAGCCCAGGGACTAGCGGGAGGGGTTCCTACAATGAGCAGTTCTTC	CASSPGTSGRGSYNEQFF
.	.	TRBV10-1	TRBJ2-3	TGCGCCAGCAGTGAAGGAGTTTTGGGCACAGATACGCAGTATTTT	CASSEGVLGTDTQYF
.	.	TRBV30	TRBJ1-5	TGTGCCTGGAGTGTACTGACGGGGAGTCAGCCCCAGCATTTT	CAWSVLTGSQPQHF
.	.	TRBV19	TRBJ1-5	TGTGCCAGTGGTCGGGGGGCGGTTCAGCCCCAGCATTTT	CASGRGAVQPQHF
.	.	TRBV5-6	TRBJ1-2	TGTGCCAGCAGTTCAGGGTCAAACTATGGCTACACCTTC	CASSSGSNYGYTF
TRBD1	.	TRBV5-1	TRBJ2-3	TGCGCCAGCAGCCCCGGACAGGTCGGGGATACGCAGTATTTT	CASSPGQVGDTQYF
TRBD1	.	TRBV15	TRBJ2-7	TGTGCCACCAGCCGGGGACAGGGATCCTACGAGCAGTACTTC	CATSRGQGSYEQYF
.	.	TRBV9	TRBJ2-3	TGTGCCAGCAGCGTAACTAGCGAGGGGGCAGATACGCAGTATTTT	CASSVTSEGADTQYF
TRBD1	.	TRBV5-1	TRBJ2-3	TGCGCCAGCAGCTTACCGGGACAGACTACAGATACGCAGTATTTT	CASSLPGQTTDTQYF
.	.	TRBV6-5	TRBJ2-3	TGTGCCAGCACCTTACAGGGCACAGATACGCAGTATTTT	CASTLQGTDTQYF
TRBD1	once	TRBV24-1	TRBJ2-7	TGTGCCACCAGTGAGAATCCCGGGACAGGGATCTACGAGCAGTACTTC	CATSENPGTGIYEQYF
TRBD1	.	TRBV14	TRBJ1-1	TGTGCCAGCAGCCACCTAAGGAACAGGGGGAACACTGAAGCTTTCTTT	CASSHLRNRGNTEAFF
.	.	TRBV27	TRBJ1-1	TGTGCCAGCAGGTGGGGAGACGGGTGGAACACTGAAGCTTTCTTT	CASRWGDGWNTEAFF
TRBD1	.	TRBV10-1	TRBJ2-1	TGCGCCAGCCTCAACCGGGACAGGGTTTTCAATGAGCAGTTCTTC	CASLNRDRVFNEQFF
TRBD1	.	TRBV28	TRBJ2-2	TGTGCCAGCTGGACAGGAAACACCGGGGAGCTGTTTTTT	CASWTGNTGELFF
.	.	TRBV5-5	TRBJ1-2	TGTGCCAGCAGCTTGGATATCGGCTATGGCTACACCTTC	CASSLDIGYGYTF
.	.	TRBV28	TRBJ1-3	TGTGCCAGCAGGCGTGGGGGGGCCGCAAACACCATATATTTT	CASRRGGAANTIYF
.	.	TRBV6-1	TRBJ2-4	TGTGCCAGCAGTGAGGAGAGGAGAAACATTCAGTACTTC	CASSEERRNIQYF
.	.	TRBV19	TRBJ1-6	TGTGCCAGTAACTATGGGTCCTATAATTCACCCCTCCACTTT	CASNYGSYNSPLHF
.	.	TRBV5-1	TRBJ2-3	TGCGCCAGCAGCTTTCCGGGTGCAGATACGCAGTATTTT	CASSFPGADTQYF
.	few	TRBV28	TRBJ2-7	TGTGCCAGCATAGGACAGTGGGGTTACGAGCAGTACTTC	CASIGQWGYEQYF
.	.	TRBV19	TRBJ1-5	TGTGCCAGTAGCCCAATGGGAGGGACCCAGCATTTT	CASSPMGGTQHF
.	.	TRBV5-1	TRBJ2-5	TGCGCCAGCAGCTTGGGACTAGAAGGGGAGACCCAGTACTTC	CASSLGLEGETQYF
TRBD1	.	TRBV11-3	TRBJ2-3	TGTGCCAGCAGCCTAACAGGGGATGGAACAGATACGCAGTATTTT	CASSLTGDGTDTQYF
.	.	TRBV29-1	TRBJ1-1	TGCAGCGTTGGTGGATGGGCGTCGAACACTGAAGCTTTCTTT	CSVGGWASNTEAFF
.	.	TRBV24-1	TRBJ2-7	TGTGCCACCAGTGATAGACTATCCTACGAGCAGTACTTC	CATSDRLSYEQYF
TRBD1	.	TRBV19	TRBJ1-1	TGTGCCAGTAGTATGACAGGGACCACTGAAGCTTTCTTT	CASSMTGTTEAFF
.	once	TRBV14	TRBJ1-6	TGTGCCAGCAGCCCGACAGCTGGCGCCTATAATTCACCCCTCCACTTT	CASSPTAGAYNSPLHF
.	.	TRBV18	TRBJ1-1	TGTGCCAGCTCAACTCAGAACACTGAAGCTTTCTTT	CASSTQNTEAFF
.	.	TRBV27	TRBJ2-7	TGTGCCAGCACCCCGGGAGAGAGCTACGAGCAGTACTTC	CASTPGESYEQYF
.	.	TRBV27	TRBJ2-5	TGTGCCAGCCATGGGCAGCAAGAGACCCAGTACTTC	CASHGQQETQYF
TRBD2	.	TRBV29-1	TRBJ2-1	TGCAGCGTGTCTAGCGGGAGGGCCGGTGAGCAGTTCTTC	CSVSSGRAGEQFF
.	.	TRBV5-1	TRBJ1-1	TGCGCCAGCAGCTCCGGACGGGGAACTGAAGCTTTCTTT	CASSSGRGTEAFF
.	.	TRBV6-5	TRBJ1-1	TGTGCCAGCATCCCCCGTGCGCACACTGAAGCTTTCTTT	CASIPRAHTEAFF
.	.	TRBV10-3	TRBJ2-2	TGTGCCATCGGCGGGACCGCTGCTTTCTCCGGGGAGCTGTTTTTT	CAIGGTAAFSGELFF
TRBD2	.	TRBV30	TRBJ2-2	TGTGCCTGGATATCACTAGCGGGGGCATCTAATCTGTTTTTT	CAWISLAGASNLFF
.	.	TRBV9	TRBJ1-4	TGTGCCAGCAGCGTCGCAGGGGTTACGGCTGGGGAAAAACTGTTTTTT	CASSVAGVTAGEKLFF
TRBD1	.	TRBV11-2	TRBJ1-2	TGTGCCAGCAGCCGAACAGGGGTAGGCTACACCTTC	CASSRTGVGYTF
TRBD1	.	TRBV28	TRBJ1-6	TGTGCCAGCAGTCCCCCCGGGCAGGGGGCCGGTTCACCCCTCCACTTT	CASSPPGQGAGSPLHF
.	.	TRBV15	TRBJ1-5	TGTGCCACCAGGGTGGCGGGAAGCAATCAGCCCCAGCATTTT	CATRVAGSNQPQHF
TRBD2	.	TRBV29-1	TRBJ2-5	TGCAGCGTTGGGGGGACTAGCGGGGAGACCCAGTACTTC	CSVGGTSGETQYF
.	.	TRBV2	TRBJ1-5	TGTGCCAGCAGACCCGACAGCTTGAATCAGCCCCAGCATTTT	CASRPDSLNQPQHF
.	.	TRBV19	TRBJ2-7	TGTGCCAGTAGTATCTGGGGCACCGACGAGCAGTACTTC	CASSIWGTDEQYF
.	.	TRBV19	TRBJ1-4	TGTGCCAGTAATGCGGGATTTAGTGAAAAACTGTTTTTT	CASNAGFSEKLFF